This entry lists 21 T cell receptor beta chains sequenced from one sample in a study of blood T cell repertoires in COVID-19. Only in-frame clones appear in the TCRdb table, and some are missing; sequencing was by immunoSEQ multiplex PCR. The sample lists 390,000 or so clones; roughly 89% were seen once. The sequencing input was peripheral blood. These receptors were taken from a man aged 18 to 29 with active or convalescent COVID-19.

The rearrangement links TRBV24-1 to TRBJ2-1; D remains unclear. V was cut by 4 bases and J by 8 bases, with 14 bases left in between. The germline CDR1 and CDR2 sequences are KGHDR and SFDVKD. CDR3 length equals 14 residues. The CDR3 DNA follows: TGTGCCACCAGTGAACCCTACCCGCCGTATGAGCAGTTCTTC. Its protein product is CATSEPYPPYEQFF.

The chain is built from TRBV5-6 and TRBJ2-1; D might be TRBD1 (5 bases). The ends were cut back, 4 bases at V and 3 bases at J, with 8 bases in the middle. Germline V gene sequence: CDR1 SGHDT, CDR2 YYEEEE. This CDR3 region has 13 residues. CDR3 sequence reads: CASSEDNYNEQFF. CDR3 sequence (DNA): TGTGCCAGCAGCGAGGACAACTACAATGAGCAGTTCTTC.

The genes are TRBV6-1 and TRBJ1-2; a possible D gene is TRBD1 (5 bases). CDR1 and CDR2 from the germline V gene are MNHNS and SASEGT. The CDR3 sequence is 15 residues long. V shed 0 bases and J shed 8 bases, with 16 bases lying between them. The CDR3: CASSEAAGLKYGYTF. CDR3 nucleotides: TGTGCCAGCAGTGAAGCGGCAGGGTTAAAGTACGGCTACACCTTC.

The chain has TRBV11-2 and TRBJ2-3, with D possibly matching TRBD2 (6 bases). Germline V lookup: CDR1 SGHAT, CDR2 FQNNGV. This CDR3 comprises 16 residues. The V end lost 0 bases, the J end lost 1 base, and 11 bases lay between the germline ends. The CDR3 is CASSLDGGSGTDTQYF. The CDR3 DNA is TGTGCCAGCAGCTTAGACGGGGGTAGTGGCACAGATACGCAGTATTTT.

This chain joins TRBV10-3 and TRBJ1-2, with 7 bases matching TRBD1. Germline V lookup: CDR1 ENHRY, CDR2 SYGVKD. V lost 0 bases, J lost 8 bases, and 9 bases stayed unmatched. This CDR3 spans 15 amino acids. CDR3 coding DNA: TGTGCCATCAGTGAGTCAGGGGGCTCTAGGAGAGGCTACACCTTC. Amino acids: CAISESGGSRRGYTF.

The rearrangement uses TRBV7-3 and TRBJ2-1; 11 bases map to TRBD2. CDR1 and CDR2 (germline): SGHTA, FQGTGA. This CDR3 has 15 amino acids. The ends lost 1 base at V and 10 bases at J; junction bases unmatched: 6. CDR3 DNA: TGTGCCAGCAGCTTAAGTAGCGGGAGGGCCCAGGAGCAGTTCTTC. Translating it yields CASSLSSGRAQEQFF.

Comment on this clone: Because the CDR3 is missing its conserved closing phenylalanine or tryptophan, this is likely a read error. The DNA is omitted, as the CDR3 cannot be located on it reliably, and the CDR3 follows TCRdb's listing. V usage is TRBV25-1 and J usage is TRBJ2-7; the table's D call of TRBD2 was not tested on the DNA. The CDR3 totals 9 residues, both ends included. Per germline, CDR1 MGHDK and CDR2 SYGVNS. The CDR3 sequence is CASPREADN.

The chain recombines TRBV7-8 with TRBJ1-5; maybe TRBD1 (6 bases). Trimming cost V 1 base and J 8 bases, with 18 bases left between them. CDR1 SGHVS and CDR2 FQNEAQ come from the germline V gene. This CDR3 is 16 amino acids long. As DNA, the CDR3 is TGTGCCAGCAGCTTAGGCTCCGGGACAACGGAAAAGCCCCAGCATTTT. It translates to CASSLGSGTTEKPQHF. Combining the CDR3 with reference TRBV7-8 and TRBJ1-5 gives the whole variable domain GAGVSQSPRYKVAKRGQDVALRCDPISGHVSLFWYQQALGQGPEFLTYFQNEAQLDKSGLPSDRFFAERPEGSVSTLKIQRTQQEDSAVYLCASSLGSGTTEKPQHFGDGTRLSIL.

The chain has TRBV20-1 and TRBJ1-2, with a weak D call TRBD1 (5 bases). In germline, CDR1 is DFQATT, CDR2 SNEGSKA (reference sequence). This CDR3 spans 14 amino acids. Trimming pared 3 bases from V and 4 bases from J, leaving 15 bases between. The DNA for the CDR3 is TGCAGTGCTAGTCGGGCCAGGGTGGGCTATGGCTACACCTTC. It encodes CSASRARVGYGYTF.

This clone occurred once. V and J are TRBV6-2 or TRBV6-3 and TRBJ2-3, with 8 bases identical to TRBD2. Germline V lookup: CDR1 MNHEY, CDR2 SVGEGT. This CDR3 is built from 16 residues. V was clipped by 2 bases and J by 2 bases; unmatched bases: 6. This CDR3 reads CASSYGLAGSTDTQYF. DNA for the CDR3: TGTGCCAGCAGTTACGGGTTAGCGGGGTCCACAGATACGCAGTATTTT.

The genes are TRBV6-5 and TRBJ1-1; D unresolved. The CDR3 extends over 13 amino acids. Germline CDR1 MNHEY, CDR2 SVGAGI. V shed 2 bases and J shed 4 bases, with 8 bases lying between them. This chain's CDR3 is CASSYAPRTEAFF. CDR3 in DNA: TGTGCCAGCAGTTACGCCCCGCGCACTGAAGCTTTCTTT.

This chain joins TRBV11-3 and TRBJ2-5, with D possibly being TRBD2 (5 bases). CDR1 SGHNT and CDR2 YENEEA come from the germline V gene. Trimming stripped 2 bases from V and 7 bases from J, with 11 bases between. The CDR3 covers 13 residues. The CDR3 nucleotides read TGTGCCAGCAGCTTAAGCGGCGCCGGGACCCAGTACTTC. Residues: CASSLSGAGTQYF.

The J gene is TRBJ1-1, the V gene TRBV28; D gene unclear. Trimming stripped 3 bases from V and 8 bases from J, with 7 bases between. The CDR3 contains 11 residues. CDR1 and CDR2 from the germline V gene are MDHEN and SYDVKM. The CDR3 is CASSFGLEAFF. The CDR3 nucleotides are TGTGCCAGCAGTTTCGGGTTAGAAGCTTTCTTT.

The V gene is TRBV18, the J gene TRBJ2-5; TRBD2 matches 8 bases. Germline lookup yields CDR1 KGHSH and CDR2 LQKENI. With V trimmed by 1 base and J by 3 bases, 7 bases remained unmatched. There are 16 residues in the CDR3. The CDR3 DNA follows: TGTGCCAGCTCACCACAAGCGGGGGCTGGGGAAGAGACCCAGTACTTC. This codes for CASSPQAGAGEETQYF.

The chain links TRBV6-5 to TRBJ2-7, with D perhaps TRBD1 (5 bases). The CDR3 contains 13 residues. Looked up from germline, CDR1 is MNHEY and CDR2 is SVGAGI. The ends were cut back, 4 bases at V and 4 bases at J, with 11 bases in the middle. The CDR3: CASSLRTQYEQYF. For the CDR3, the DNA is TGTGCCAGCAGTTTAAGGACACAGTACGAGCAGTACTTC.

CDR3 protein: CASSSPRQGTYGYTF. In DNA form, the CDR3 reads TGTGCCAGCAGTTCCCCCCGGCAGGGCACCTATGGCTACACCTTC. This chain joins TRBV28 and TRBJ1-2; possibly TRBD1 for D (5 bases). V lost 4 bases and J lost 4, with 16 bases in between. The CDR3 is 15 amino acids. Germline V CDR1 and CDR2: MDHEN, SYDVKM.

The chain recombines TRBV27 with TRBJ1-2; 11 bases agree with TRBD1. J was trimmed by 0 bases and V by 4 bases; bases with no gene match: 1. CDR1 is MNHEY, CDR2 SMNVEV, per germline (reference sequence). CDR3 length: 15 amino acids. In DNA, the CDR3 is TGTGCCAGCAGTTGGACAGGGGGCACTAACTATGGCTACACCTTC. It specifies CASSWTGGTNYGYTF.

The CDR3 region has the DNA TGTGCCAGCAGTTTAGGAGACAGGGGGCTTAGAAGGCTGTTTTTT. Its protein is CASSLGDRGLRRLFF. The rearrangement uses TRBV28 and TRBJ2-2; 10 bases fit TRBD1. CDR3 size: 15 residues. Germline CDR1 reads MDHEN; CDR2 reads SYDVKM. Unmatched junction bases numbered 10, after V lost 2 bases and J lost 13 bases.

Only one count was recorded for this clone. The chain has TRBV9 and TRBJ2-5; the D gene is possibly TRBD2 (5 bases). CDR1 and CDR2 (germline): SGDLS, YYNGEE. The V end was cut by 1 base, the J end by 5 bases, with 18 bases between. The CDR3 covers 16 residues. CDR3 DNA: TGTGCCAGCAGCGTAACAATGACCGAGGGAAGGGAGACCCAGTACTTC. Amino acid sequence: CASSVTMTEGRETQYF. Based on the CDR3 plus reference TRBV9 and TRBJ2-5, the full variable domain is DSGVTQTPKHLITATGQRVTLRCSPRSGDLSVYWYQQSLDQGLQFLIQYYNGEERAKGNILERFSAQQFPDLHSELNLSSLELGDSALYFCASSVTMTEGRETQYFGPGTRLLVL.

The chain has TRBV30 and TRBJ2-7; D may be TRBD2 (5 bases). The V end lost 5 bases, the J end lost 0 bases, and 8 bases lay between the germline ends. CDR1 and CDR2 from the germline V gene are GTSNPN and SVGIG (reference sequence). The CDR3 sequence is 12 residues long. CDR3 residues: CAWGAGSYEQYF. The CDR3 nucleotides read TGTGCCTGGGGTGCGGGCTCCTACGAGCAGTACTTC. The full variable domain, its missing parts supplied by reference TRBV30 and TRBJ2-7, is SQTIHQWPATLVQPVGSPLSLECTVEGTSNPNLYWYRQAAGRGLQLLFYSVGIGQISSEVPQNLSASRPQDRQFILSSKKLLLSDSGFYLCAWGAGSYEQYFGPGTRLTVT.

The gene calls are TRBV18 and TRBJ2-2; D might be TRBD1 (5 bases). Germline assignment: CDR1 KGHSH and CDR2 LQKENI. V dropped 4 bases and J dropped 5 bases, with 26 bases sitting between them. CDR3 size: 19 residues. The CDR3 loop is CASSRGWIVADLGTGELFF. For the CDR3, the DNA is TGTGCCAGCTCACGGGGCTGGATTGTCGCCGACCTAGGGACCGGGGAGCTGTTTTTT.